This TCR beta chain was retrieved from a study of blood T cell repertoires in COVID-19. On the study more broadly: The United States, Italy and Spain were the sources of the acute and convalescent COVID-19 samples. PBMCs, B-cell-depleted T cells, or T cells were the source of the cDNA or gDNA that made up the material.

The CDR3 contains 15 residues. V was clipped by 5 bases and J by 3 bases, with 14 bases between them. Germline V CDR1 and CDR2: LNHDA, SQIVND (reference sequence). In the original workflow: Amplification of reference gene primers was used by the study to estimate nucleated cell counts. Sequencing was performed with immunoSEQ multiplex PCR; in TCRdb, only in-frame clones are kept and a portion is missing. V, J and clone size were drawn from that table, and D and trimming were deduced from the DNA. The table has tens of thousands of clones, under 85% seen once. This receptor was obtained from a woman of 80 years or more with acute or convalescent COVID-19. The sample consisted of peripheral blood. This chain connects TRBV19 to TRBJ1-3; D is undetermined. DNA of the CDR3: TGTGCCAGTAGTTTCCTGACTGATTTTGGAAACACCATATATTTT. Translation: CASSFLTDFGNTIYF.